The rows below give T cell receptor beta chains drawn from one sample of a study of T cell changes during pregnancy in multiple sclerosis. The assay was immunoSEQ multiplex PCR, and TCRdb's table has in-frame clones only and misses some. The repertoire holds about 17,000 clones, with nearly 90% as singletons. The specimen comprised CD8+ T cells from peripheral blood mononuclear cells, sampled after pregnancy. These receptor sequences come from a female donor in good health, enrolled as a control in a pregnancy study. CDR3s include the opening cysteine and the closing phenylalanine or tryptophan. Each record gives: V gene, J gene, D gene, clone size, CDR3 protein, CDR3 DNA. D genes are given only for firm matches. Only part of the rows carry a size: once, few, many, or a class if the clone is expanded.

V gene: TRBV9
J gene: TRBJ2-2
D gene: TRBD1
clone size: -
CDR3 protein: CASSSKGAGDFTGELFF
CDR3 DNA: TGTGCCAGCAGCTCGAAGGGGGCAGGGGATTTCACCGGGGAGCTGTTTTTT

V gene: TRBV27
J gene: TRBJ2-1
D gene: -
clone size: -
CDR3 protein: CASNYYNEQFF
CDR3 DNA: TGTGCCAGCAACTACTACAATGAGCAGTTCTTC

V gene: TRBV7-9
J gene: TRBJ1-2
D gene: TRBD1
clone size: -
CDR3 protein: CASSPTGAYGYTF
CDR3 DNA: TGTGCCAGCAGCCCGACAGGGGCCTATGGCTACACCTTC

V gene: TRBV15
J gene: TRBJ1-2
D gene: -
clone size: once
CDR3 protein: CATSRDSSQVGGYTF
CDR3 DNA: TGTGCCACCAGCAGAGATAGTTCACAGGTCGGGGGCTACACCTTC

V gene: TRBV29-1
J gene: TRBJ2-7
D gene: TRBD2
clone size: -
CDR3 protein: CSVEGRGTSGSFYEQYF
CDR3 DNA: TGCAGCGTTGAAGGCCGTGGGACTAGCGGGAGTTTTTACGAGCAGTACTTC

V gene: TRBV5-4
J gene: TRBJ2-1
D gene: -
clone size: -
CDR3 protein: CASSWRDYNEQFF
CDR3 DNA: TGTGCCAGCAGCTGGCGGGACTACAATGAGCAGTTCTTC

V gene: TRBV6-4
J gene: TRBJ2-3
D gene: TRBD2
clone size: few
CDR3 protein: CASSDSTSGSTDTQYF
CDR3 DNA: TGTGCCAGCAGTGACTCGACTAGCGGGAGCACAGATACGCAGTATTTT

V gene: TRBV27
J gene: TRBJ2-2
D gene: -
clone size: -
CDR3 protein: CASTSGLTGELFF
CDR3 DNA: TGTGCCAGCACCTCCGGGTTGACCGGGGAGCTGTTTTTT

V gene: TRBV18
J gene: TRBJ1-2
D gene: -
clone size: -
CDR3 protein: CASSPPEGGDFNGYTF
CDR3 DNA: TGTGCCAGCTCACCACCGGAGGGCGGGGATTTTAATGGCTACACCTTC

V gene: TRBV27
J gene: TRBJ2-7
D gene: TRBD2
clone size: -
CDR3 protein: CASSLTSGSYEQYF
CDR3 DNA: TGTGCCAGCAGTCTGACTAGCGGTTCCTACGAGCAGTACTTC

V gene: TRBV10-3
J gene: TRBJ1-2
D gene: TRBD1
clone size: -
CDR3 protein: CAISDDRGGYTF
CDR3 DNA: TGTGCCATCAGCGATGACAGGGGTGGCTACACCTTC

V gene: TRBV6-1
J gene: TRBJ2-1
D gene: TRBD2
clone size: -
CDR3 protein: CASSDPGLAIYNEQFF
CDR3 DNA: TGTGCCAGCAGTGACCCGGGACTAGCGATATACAATGAGCAGTTCTTC

V gene: TRBV7-3
J gene: TRBJ1-1
D gene: -
clone size: -
CDR3 protein: CASSLLGGTEAFF
CDR3 DNA: TGTGCCAGCAGCTTACTAGGGGGCACTGAAGCTTTCTTT

V gene: TRBV7-6
J gene: TRBJ2-1
D gene: TRBD2
clone size: -
CDR3 protein: CASSFLAGAYNEQFF
CDR3 DNA: TGTGCCAGCAGCTTTCTCGCGGGAGCGTATAATGAGCAGTTCTTC

V gene: TRBV9
J gene: TRBJ2-7
D gene: -
clone size: -
CDR3 protein: CASSPSGGRYSYEQYF
CDR3 DNA: TGTGCCAGCAGCCCCAGCGGAGGGCGGTATTCCTACGAGCAGTACTTC

V gene: TRBV6-1
J gene: TRBJ2-3
D gene: TRBD2
clone size: -
CDR3 protein: CASSISGGGTDTQYF
CDR3 DNA: TGTGCCAGCAGTATCAGCGGGGGTGGCACAGATACGCAGTATTTT

V gene: TRBV4-1
J gene: TRBJ2-3
D gene: -
clone size: -
CDR3 protein: CASSLDISLTDTQYF
CDR3 DNA: TGCGCCAGCAGCTTGGACATATCCCTGACAGATACGCAGTATTTT

V gene: TRBV27
J gene: TRBJ2-1
D gene: -
clone size: -
CDR3 protein: CASSLLQHSNEQFF
CDR3 DNA: TGTGCCAGCAGTTTATTACAGCACAGCAATGAGCAGTTCTTC

V gene: TRBV29-1
J gene: TRBJ2-1
D gene: TRBD1
clone size: -
CDR3 protein: CSGTPGQGYNEQFF
CDR3 DNA: TGCAGCGGGACCCCGGGACAGGGGTACAATGAGCAGTTCTTC

V gene: TRBV6-1
J gene: TRBJ2-1
D gene: TRBD2
clone size: -
CDR3 protein: CASSEGISGGADEQFF
CDR3 DNA: TGTGCCAGCAGTGAAGGGATTAGCGGGGGGGCCGATGAGCAGTTCTTC

V gene: TRBV7-9
J gene: TRBJ1-1
D gene: TRBD1
clone size: once
CDR3 protein: CASSFGTGGLKEAFF
CDR3 DNA: TGTGCCAGCAGCTTTGGGACAGGTGGGTTAAAGGAAGCTTTCTTT

V gene: TRBV28
J gene: TRBJ2-4
D gene: -
clone size: -
CDR3 protein: CASSPPFSIQYF
CDR3 DNA: TGTGCCAGCAGTCCCCCTTTCTCCATTCAGTACTTC

V gene: TRBV13
J gene: TRBJ2-7
D gene: TRBD2
clone size: -
CDR3 protein: CASSLGAGGRNEQYF
CDR3 DNA: TGTGCCAGCAGCTTAGGAGCGGGAGGGCGGAACGAGCAGTACTTC

V gene: TRBV7-9
J gene: TRBJ2-7
D gene: TRBD2
clone size: -
CDR3 protein: CASSVLASSSYEQYF
CDR3 DNA: TGTGCCAGCAGCGTACTAGCGTCAAGCTCCTACGAGCAGTACTTC

V gene: TRBV9
J gene: TRBJ2-5
D gene: -
clone size: -
CDR3 protein: CASSPSGETQYF
CDR3 DNA: TGTGCCAGCAGCCCCAGCGGAGAGACCCAGTACTTC

V gene: TRBV7-6
J gene: TRBJ1-5
D gene: -
clone size: -
CDR3 protein: CASSLVGQPQHF
CDR3 DNA: TGTGCCAGCAGCTTAGTCGGGCAGCCCCAGCATTTT

V gene: TRBV2
J gene: TRBJ1-1
D gene: -
clone size: -
CDR3 protein: CASSVGRGLFTEAFF
CDR3 DNA: TGTGCCAGCAGTGTTGGAAGGGGCTTGTTCACTGAAGCTTTCTTT

V gene: TRBV6-6
J gene: TRBJ2-1
D gene: TRBD2
clone size: -
CDR3 protein: CASSFGAGGEQFF
CDR3 DNA: TGTGCCAGCAGTTTTGGGGCGGGGGGTGAGCAGTTCTTC

V gene: TRBV6-5
J gene: TRBJ1-1
D gene: -
clone size: -
CDR3 protein: CASSYSLSRTEAFF
CDR3 DNA: TGTGCCAGCAGTTACTCTTTGTCGCGTACTGAAGCTTTCTTT

V gene: TRBV19
J gene: TRBJ1-2
D gene: -
clone size: -
CDR3 protein: CASSLPGNDYGYTF
CDR3 DNA: TGTGCCAGTAGTCTCCCAGGGAACGACTATGGCTACACCTTC

V gene: TRBV10-3
J gene: TRBJ2-1
D gene: -
clone size: -
CDR3 protein: CAISESRTGQQARGVSYNEQFF
CDR3 DNA: TGTGCCATCAGTGAGTCGAGGACGGGACAGCAAGCGAGGGGGGTCTCCTACAATGAGCAGTTCTTC

V gene: TRBV5-1
J gene: TRBJ2-3
D gene: -
clone size: once
CDR3 protein: CASSLVLYTDTQYF
CDR3 DNA: TGCGCCAGCAGCTTGGTTCTATACACAGATACGCAGTATTTT

V gene: TRBV27
J gene: TRBJ1-5
D gene: -
clone size: -
CDR3 protein: CASSRGQINQPQHF
CDR3 DNA: TGTGCCAGCAGTAGGGGACAAATCAATCAGCCCCAGCATTTT

V gene: TRBV6-1
J gene: TRBJ1-1
D gene: TRBD1
clone size: few
CDR3 protein: CASSEALGRGSSEAFF
CDR3 DNA: TGTGCCAGCAGTGAAGCGTTGGGCAGGGGGAGTTCTGAAGCTTTCTTT

V gene: TRBV13
J gene: TRBJ1-2
D gene: -
clone size: -
CDR3 protein: CASSTQGTNYGYTF
CDR3 DNA: TGTGCCAGCAGCACTCAGGGGACTAACTATGGCTACACCTTC

V gene: TRBV19
J gene: TRBJ1-1
D gene: -
clone size: -
CDR3 protein: CASSISTRGNTEAFF
CDR3 DNA: TGTGCCAGTAGTATTTCGACACGGGGGAACACTGAAGCTTTCTTT

V gene: TRBV11-2
J gene: TRBJ2-7
D gene: TRBD1
clone size: -
CDR3 protein: CASSDRQGSNEQYF
CDR3 DNA: TGTGCCAGCAGTGATAGACAGGGCTCGAACGAGCAGTACTTC

V gene: TRBV29-1
J gene: TRBJ2-1
D gene: -
clone size: -
CDR3 protein: CSVVARDGYEQFF
CDR3 DNA: TGCAGCGTTGTTGCCAGGGATGGGTATGAGCAGTTCTTC

V gene: TRBV5-1
J gene: TRBJ1-1
D gene: -
clone size: -
CDR3 protein: CASSLNREGTEAFF
CDR3 DNA: TGCGCCAGCAGCTTAAACAGGGAGGGTACTGAAGCTTTCTTT

V gene: TRBV19
J gene: TRBJ2-1
D gene: TRBD2
clone size: -
CDR3 protein: CASSSSGLAGEKGEQFF
CDR3 DNA: TGTGCCAGTAGTAGCTCGGGACTAGCGGGAGAGAAGGGTGAGCAGTTCTTC

V gene: TRBV6-5
J gene: TRBJ1-1
D gene: -
clone size: -
CDR3 protein: CASSSGENTEAFF
CDR3 DNA: TGTGCCAGCAGTTCGGGAGAGAACACTGAAGCTTTCTTT

V gene: TRBV6-5
J gene: TRBJ1-5
D gene: TRBD1
clone size: once
CDR3 protein: CASSRGTGWDQPQHF
CDR3 DNA: TGTGCCAGCAGTCGGGGGACAGGGTGGGATCAGCCCCAGCATTTT

V gene: TRBV5-6
J gene: TRBJ2-2
D gene: -
clone size: -
CDR3 protein: CASSPTAGELFF
CDR3 DNA: TGTGCCAGCAGCCCGACTGCCGGGGAGCTGTTTTTT